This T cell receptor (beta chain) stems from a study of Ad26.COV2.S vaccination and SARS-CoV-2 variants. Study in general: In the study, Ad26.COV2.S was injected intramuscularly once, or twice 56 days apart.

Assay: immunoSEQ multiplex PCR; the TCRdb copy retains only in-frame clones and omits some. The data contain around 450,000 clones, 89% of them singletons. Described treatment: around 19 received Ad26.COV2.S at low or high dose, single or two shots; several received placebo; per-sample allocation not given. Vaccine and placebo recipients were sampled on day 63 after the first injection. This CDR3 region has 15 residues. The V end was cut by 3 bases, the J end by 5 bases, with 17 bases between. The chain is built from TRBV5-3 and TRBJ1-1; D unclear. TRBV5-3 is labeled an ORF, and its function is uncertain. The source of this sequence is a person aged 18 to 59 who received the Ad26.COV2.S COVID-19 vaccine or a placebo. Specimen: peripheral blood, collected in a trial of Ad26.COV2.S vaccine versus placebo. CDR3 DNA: TGTGCCAGAAGCTCGGAGGAGGCAGGAGAGACTGAAGCTTTCTTT. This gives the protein CARSSEEAGETEAFF.